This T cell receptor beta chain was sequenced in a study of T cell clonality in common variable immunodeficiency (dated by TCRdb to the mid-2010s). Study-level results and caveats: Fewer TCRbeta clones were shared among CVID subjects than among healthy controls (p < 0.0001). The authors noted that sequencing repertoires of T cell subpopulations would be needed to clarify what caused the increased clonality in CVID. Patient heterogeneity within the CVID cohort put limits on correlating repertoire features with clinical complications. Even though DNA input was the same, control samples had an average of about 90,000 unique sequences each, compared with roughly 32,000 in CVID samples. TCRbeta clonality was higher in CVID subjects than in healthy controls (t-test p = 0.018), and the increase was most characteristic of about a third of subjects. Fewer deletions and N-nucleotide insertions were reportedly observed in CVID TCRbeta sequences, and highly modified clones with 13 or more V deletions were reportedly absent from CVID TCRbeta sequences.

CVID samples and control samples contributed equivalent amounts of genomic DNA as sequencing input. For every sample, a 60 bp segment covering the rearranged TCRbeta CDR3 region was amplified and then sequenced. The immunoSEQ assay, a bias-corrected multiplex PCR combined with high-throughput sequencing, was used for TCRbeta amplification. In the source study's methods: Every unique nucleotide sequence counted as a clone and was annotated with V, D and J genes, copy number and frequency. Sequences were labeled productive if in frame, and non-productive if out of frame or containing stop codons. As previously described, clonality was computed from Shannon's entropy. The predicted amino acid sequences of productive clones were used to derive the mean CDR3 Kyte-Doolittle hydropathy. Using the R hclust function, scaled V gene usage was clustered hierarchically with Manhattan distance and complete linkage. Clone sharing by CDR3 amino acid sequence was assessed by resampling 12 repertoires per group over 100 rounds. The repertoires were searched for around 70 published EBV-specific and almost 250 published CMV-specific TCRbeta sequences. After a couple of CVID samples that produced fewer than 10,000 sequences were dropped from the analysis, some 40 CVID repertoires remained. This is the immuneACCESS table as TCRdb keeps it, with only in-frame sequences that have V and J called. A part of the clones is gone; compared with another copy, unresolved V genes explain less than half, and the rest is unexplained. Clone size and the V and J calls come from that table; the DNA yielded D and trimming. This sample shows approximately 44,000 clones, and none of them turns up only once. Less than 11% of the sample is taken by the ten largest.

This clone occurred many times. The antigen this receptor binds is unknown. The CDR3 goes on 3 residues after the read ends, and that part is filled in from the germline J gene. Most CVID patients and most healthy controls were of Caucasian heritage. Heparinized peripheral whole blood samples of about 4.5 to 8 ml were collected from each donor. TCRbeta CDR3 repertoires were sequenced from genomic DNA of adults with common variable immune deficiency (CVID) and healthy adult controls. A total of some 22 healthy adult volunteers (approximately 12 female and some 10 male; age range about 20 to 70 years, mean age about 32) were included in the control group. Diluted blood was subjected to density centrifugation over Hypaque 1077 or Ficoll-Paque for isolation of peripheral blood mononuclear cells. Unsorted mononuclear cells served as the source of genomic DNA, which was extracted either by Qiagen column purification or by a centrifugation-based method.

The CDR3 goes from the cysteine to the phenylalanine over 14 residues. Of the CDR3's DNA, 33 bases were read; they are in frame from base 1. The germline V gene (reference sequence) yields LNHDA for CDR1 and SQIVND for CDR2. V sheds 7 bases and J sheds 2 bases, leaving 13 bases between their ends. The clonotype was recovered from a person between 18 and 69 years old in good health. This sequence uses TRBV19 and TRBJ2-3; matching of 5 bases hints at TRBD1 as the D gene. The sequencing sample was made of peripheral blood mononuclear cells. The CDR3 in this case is CASKDSRATDTQYF. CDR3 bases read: TGTGCCAGTAAAGACAGCAGAGCCACAGATACG.